This T cell receptor beta chain was found in a study of blood T cell repertoires in COVID-19. Study information: There were acute and convalescent COVID-19 samples, and they came from the United States, Italy and Spain. Sample material is recorded as cDNA or gDNA derived from T cells, B-cell-depleted T cells, or PBMCs.

Source study methods: How many nucleated cells were present was estimated from reference gene primer amplification. The protocol was immunoSEQ multiplex PCR, while the TCRdb copy is restricted to in-frame clones and leaves out a portion. V, J and clone size reflect that table, while D and trimming were determined from the DNA. The sample consists of tens of thousands of clones, approximately 83% of them appearing once. This CDR3 comprises 15 residues. Germline V gene sequence: CDR1 MGHRA, CDR2 YSYEKL. V lost 5 bases and J 1 base, leaving 14 bases between the germline ends. This clonotype was sampled from a human donor in a cohort sampled during active COVID-19. Sequencing input: peripheral blood. The chain joins TRBV4-1 to TRBJ1-1, with D hard to call. CDR3 in DNA: TGCGCCAGCAGCTGGCGGGCGGAACAGAACACTGAAGCTTTCTTT. The encoded protein is CASSWRAEQNTEAFF.